Given below is one T cell receptor beta chain in context. Its antigen is currently unknown. The source of the sample is a study of post-analysis software for immune sequencing data. Study-wide context: The courses of disease that were included comprised relapsing-remitting, secondary progressive and progressive-relapsing multiple sclerosis.

Overall study findings and caveats: Normalized Chao1 diversity in multiple sclerosis patients fell significantly below that of controls. About 5 TRBV segments appeared more often in patients than in controls, and TRBV5-6, TRBV5-1 and TRBV20-1 were among these. By F measure, strong co-clustering occurred among samples prepared in the same batch.

Unique molecular identifiers were built into the TCR beta cDNA libraries. Starting from about 1 to 10 million T cells, the study yielded about 540,000 cDNA molecules. Using its own MiXCR run on the PCR reads, TCRdb lists one record per CDR3 protein. The top ten clones hold 4% to 5% of a sample with 750,000 to 950,000 distinct CDR3 sequences, roughly 46% of them seen once. Germline V gene data show CDR1 as MNHEY and CDR2 as SMNVEV (reference sequence). The J segment lost 4 bases and the V segment lost 5 bases, leaving 9 bases of the junction unmatched. The CDR3 covers 15 residues. The chain joins TRBV27 to TRBJ2-7; TRBD2 matches 9 bases. The sequence derives from a girl aged 10 to 17 with multiple sclerosis. The source material was blood. The CDR3 reads CASSPSGGRGYEQYF. CDR3 bases: TGTGCCAGCAGTCCCTCCGGCGGGAGGGGTTACGAGCAGTACTTC.